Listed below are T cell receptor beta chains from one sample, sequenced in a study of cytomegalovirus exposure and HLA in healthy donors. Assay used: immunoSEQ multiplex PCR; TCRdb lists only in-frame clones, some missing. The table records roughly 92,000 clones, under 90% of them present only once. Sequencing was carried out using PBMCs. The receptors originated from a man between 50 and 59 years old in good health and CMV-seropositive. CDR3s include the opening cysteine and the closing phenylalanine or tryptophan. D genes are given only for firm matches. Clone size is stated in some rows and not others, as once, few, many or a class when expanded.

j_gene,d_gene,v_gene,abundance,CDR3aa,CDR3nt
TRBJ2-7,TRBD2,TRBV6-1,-,CASNRGGGYEQYF,TGTGCCAGCAATCGCGGGGGGGGGTACGAGCAGTACTTC
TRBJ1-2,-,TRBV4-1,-,CASSLDSPVSSYGYTF,TGCGCCAGCAGCCTGGACAGCCCCGTTTCTTCCTATGGCTACACCTTC
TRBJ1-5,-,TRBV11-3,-,CASSLDRDGNQPQHF,TGTGCCAGCAGCTTAGACAGGGATGGCAATCAGCCCCAGCATTTT
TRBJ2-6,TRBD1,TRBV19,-,CASRTGPGANGLTF,TGTGCCAGTAGGACAGGGCCTGGGGCCAACGGCCTGACTTTC
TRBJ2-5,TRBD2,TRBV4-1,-,CASSQDLAGGWKTQYF,TGCGCCAGCAGCCAAGATCTAGCGGGAGGGTGGAAGACCCAGTACTTC
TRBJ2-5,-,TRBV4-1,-,CASSQVGGDRFQETQYF,TGCGCCAGCAGCCAAGTAGGGGGAGATCGCTTCCAAGAGACCCAGTACTTC
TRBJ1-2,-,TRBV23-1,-,CASSQAPSQEFYGYTF,TGCGCCAGCAGTCAAGCCCCCAGCCAGGAATTCTATGGCTACACCTTC
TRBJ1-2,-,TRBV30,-,CAAGVVGRYGYTF,TGTGCCGCTGGAGTTGTGGGTCGCTATGGCTACACCTTC
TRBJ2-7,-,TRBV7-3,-,CASSPRGDYEQYF,TGTGCCAGCAGCCCCCGGGGAGACTACGAGCAGTACTTC
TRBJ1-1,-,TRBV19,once,CASIAGIGNPAFF,TGTGCCAGTATCGCGGGTATTGGCAACCCAGCTTTCTTT
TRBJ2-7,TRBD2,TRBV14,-,CASSSTRRVAGGRREQYF,TGTGCCAGCAGCTCGACCCGGAGGGTAGCGGGAGGGAGGCGCGAGCAGTACTTC
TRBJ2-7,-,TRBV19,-,CASSIGANSYEQYF,TGTGCCAGTAGTATAGGAGCGAACTCCTACGAGCAGTACTTC
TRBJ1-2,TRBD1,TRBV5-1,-,CASSLATGLSGYTF,TGCGCCAGCAGCTTGGCGACAGGGCTAAGTGGCTACACCTTC
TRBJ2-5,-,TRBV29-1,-,CSVSQLRETQYF,TGCAGCGTTTCACAGCTCCGGGAGACCCAGTACTTC